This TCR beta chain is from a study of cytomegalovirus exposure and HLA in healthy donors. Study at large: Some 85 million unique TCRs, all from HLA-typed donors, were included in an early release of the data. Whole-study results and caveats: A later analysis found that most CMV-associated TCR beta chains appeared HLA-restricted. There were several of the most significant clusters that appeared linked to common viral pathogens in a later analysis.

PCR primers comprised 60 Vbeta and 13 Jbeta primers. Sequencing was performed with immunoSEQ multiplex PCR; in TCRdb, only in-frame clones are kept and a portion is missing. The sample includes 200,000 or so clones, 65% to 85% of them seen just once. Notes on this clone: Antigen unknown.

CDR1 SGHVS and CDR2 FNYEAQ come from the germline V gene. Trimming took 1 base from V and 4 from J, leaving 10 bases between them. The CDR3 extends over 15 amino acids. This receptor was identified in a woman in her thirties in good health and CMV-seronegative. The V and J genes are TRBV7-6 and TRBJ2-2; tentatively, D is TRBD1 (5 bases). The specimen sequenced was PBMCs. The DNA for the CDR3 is TGTGCCAGCAGCTTAGGGACATTAGCCACCGGGGAGCTGTTTTTT. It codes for CASSLGTLATGELFF.